The 13 T cell receptor beta chains below come from one sample, sequenced in a study of beta chain features in type 1 diabetes. Whole-study results and caveats: Among patients with Type 1 diabetes, TCRB CDR3s were moderately but significantly shorter in every one of the four CD4+ subsets.

For these TCRs, the target antigens are not known. Reverse transcription of all isolated RNA meant that expressed TCRB transcripts were sequenced. Only in-frame clones appear in the TCRdb table, and some are missing; sequencing was by immunoSEQ multiplex PCR. The data show tens of thousands of clones, roughly 68% seen once. The material sequenced was Tregs from blood. The receptors originated from a young woman with type 1 diabetes.

The chain joins TRBV10-3 to TRBJ1-5; 9 positions agree with TRBD1. CDR3 length: 14 residues. V lost 8 bases and J lost 3; bases outside the gene matches: 5. Germline CDR1 is ENHRY and CDR2 is SYGVKD. This CDR3 reads CAIGGQGVNQPQHF. In nucleotides, the CDR3 is TGTGCCATCGGGGGACAGGGAGTCAATCAGCCCCAGCATTTT.

The rearrangement joins TRBV2 to TRBJ2-7; 8 nucleotides match TRBD1. Germline lookup yields CDR1 SNHLY and CDR2 FYNNEI. V lost 6 bases to trimming and J lost 5 bases; unmatched junction nucleotides: 12. The length of the CDR3 is 15 residues. CDR3 residues: CASRRRTGFPHEQYF. The CDR3 nucleotides are TGTGCCAGCAGGAGACGGACAGGGTTCCCCCACGAGCAGTACTTC.

This clone was seen a few times. The V gene is TRBV7-2, the J gene TRBJ2-1; no reliable D call. The CDR3 extends over 13 amino acids. V was shortened by 3 bases and J by 2 bases, with 5 bases between the two germline ends. Germline assignment: CDR1 SGHTA and CDR2 FQGNSA. CDR3 sequence: CASSLTTYNEQFF. For the CDR3, the DNA is TGTGCCAGCAGCTTGACAACCTACAATGAGCAGTTCTTC. The whole variable domain, filled in from reference TRBV7-2 and TRBJ2-1, reads GAGVSQSPSNKVTEKGKDVELRCDPISGHTALYWYRQSLGQGLEFLIYFQGNSAPDKSGLPSDRFSAERTGGSVSTLTIQRTQQEDSAVYLCASSLTTYNEQFFGPGTRLTVL.

In its sample, this clone was seen a few times. The chain has TRBV28 and TRBJ1-3; 7 nucleotides match TRBD1. Germline V gene lookup returns CDR1 MDHEN and CDR2 SYDVKM. This CDR3 region has 16 residues. V shed 4 bases, J shed 2 bases, and the junction held 8 bases outside the gene matches. CDR3 DNA sequence: TGTGCCAGCAGTTCAGTACAGGGGTTGGCTGGAAACACCATATATTTT. Protein: CASSSVQGLAGNTIYF.

The chain joins TRBV6-1 to TRBJ1-2; 8 nucleotides agree with TRBD1. The germline CDR1 and CDR2 sequences are MNHNS and SASEGT. V lost 6 bases to trimming and J lost 7 bases; unmatched junction nucleotides: 7. The CDR3 has 13 residues. In DNA, the CDR3 is TGTGCCAGCAGAGTTCAGGGGGCGGCTGGCTACACCTTC. Protein sequence: CASRVQGAAGYTF.

The chain joins TRBV25-1 to TRBJ2-7; TRBD2 matches at 11 bases. This CDR3 is built from 16 residues. Trimming at V came to 3 bases and at J to 1 base, leaving 5 bases not matched to a gene. Per germline, CDR1 MGHDK and CDR2 SYGVNS. CDR3 DNA sequence: TGTGCCAGCAGTGAGGGGGGGACTAGCGGATCCTACGAGCAGTACTTC. This codes for CASSEGGTSGSYEQYF.

The chain uses TRBV5-1 and TRBJ2-1, with 10 nucleotides matching TRBD2. The CDR3 length is 20 residues. Germline V CDR1 and CDR2: SGHRS, YFSETQ. V lost 1 base and J lost 2; bases outside the gene matches: 15. CDR3 nucleotides: TGCGCCAGCAGCTTGAGATCTTCGAGCGGGAGGGCCCAGACCTACAATGAGCAGTTCTTC. Encoded protein: CASSLRSSSGRAQTYNEQFF.

This clone was observed once. The V call is TRBV5-4, the J call TRBJ2-5, with TRBD2 matching over 7 bases. Trimming cost V 6 bases and J 4 bases; bases outside gene matches: 12. The CDR3 sequence is 15 residues long. Per germline, CDR1 SGHNT and CDR2 YYREEE (reference sequence). CDR3 DNA: TGTGCCAGCACCTCCTCCGGGGAGGGGTTAGAGACCCAGTACTTC. This sequence encodes CASTSSGEGLETQYF. Full variable domain (remainder filled in from reference TRBV5-4 and TRBJ2-5): ETGVTQSPTHLIKTRGQQVTLRCSSQSGHNTVSWYQQALGQGPQFIFQYYREEENGRGNFPPRFSGLQFPNYSSELNVNALELDDSALYLCASTSSGEGLETQYFGPGTRLLVL.

The chain is built from TRBV11-2 and TRBJ2-4; 14 bases line up with TRBD2. Germline V gene lookup returns CDR1 SGHAT and CDR2 FQNNGV. Trimming cost V 3 bases and J 6 bases; bases outside gene matches: 7. The CDR3 is 17 amino acids. The CDR3 nucleotides read TGTGCCAGCAGCTTTCGACTAGCGGGGGGGCAGCGAAACATTCAGTACTTC. The encoded protein is CASSFRLAGGQRNIQYF.

V is TRBV11-2 and J is TRBJ2-5; 10 bases align to TRBD1. Germline V CDR1 and CDR2: SGHAT, FQNNGV. The CDR3 contains 15 residues. The junction had 6 bases not matched to a gene; V was cut back by 4 bases and J by 4 bases. The CDR3 sequence is CASSYRDRGPETQYF. The CDR3 nucleotides are TGTGCCAGCAGCTACCGGGACAGGGGCCCAGAGACCCAGTACTTC.

The V and J genes are TRBV29-1 and TRBJ2-1, with D maybe TRBD1 (5 bases). The CDR3 has 13 residues. Germline values: CDR1 SQVTM, CDR2 ANQGSEA. With 3 bases removed from V and 1 base from J, the gap between germline ends came to 7 bases. The chain's CDR3 is CSVDRVSYNEQFF. The DNA of the CDR3 is TGCAGCGTTGACAGGGTATCCTACAATGAGCAGTTCTTC.

The chain has TRBV5-1 and TRBJ2-3, with TRBD2 matching 13 bases. The CDR3 has 18 amino acids. J gave up 0 bases and V 4 bases, and 8 bases lay outside the gene matches. Germline lookup yields CDR1 SGHRS and CDR2 YFSETQ. The CDR3: CASSLRTSGGPSTDTQYF. The CDR3 coding sequence is TGCGCCAGCAGCCTCCGGACTAGCGGGGGTCCTAGCACAGATACGCAGTATTTT. Looking up the rest from reference TRBV5-1 and TRBJ2-3 gives the full variable domain: KAGVTQTPRYLIKTRGQQVTLSCSPISGHRSVSWYQQTPGQGLQFLFEYFSETQRNKGNFPGRFSGRQFSNSRSEMNVSTLELGDSALYLCASSLRTSGGPSTDTQYFGPGTRLTVL.

The V gene is TRBV14, the J gene TRBJ2-1; 9 bases match TRBD1. This CDR3 spans 17 amino acids. The V and J ends lost 0 bases and 3 bases, in that order; junction bases with no gene match: 6. Germline assignment: CDR1 SGHDN and CDR2 FVKESK. DNA for the CDR3: TGTGCCAGCAGCCAAGAGGGGTGGGACAGGGACTACAATGAGCAGTTCTTC. This gives the protein CASSQEGWDRDYNEQFF.